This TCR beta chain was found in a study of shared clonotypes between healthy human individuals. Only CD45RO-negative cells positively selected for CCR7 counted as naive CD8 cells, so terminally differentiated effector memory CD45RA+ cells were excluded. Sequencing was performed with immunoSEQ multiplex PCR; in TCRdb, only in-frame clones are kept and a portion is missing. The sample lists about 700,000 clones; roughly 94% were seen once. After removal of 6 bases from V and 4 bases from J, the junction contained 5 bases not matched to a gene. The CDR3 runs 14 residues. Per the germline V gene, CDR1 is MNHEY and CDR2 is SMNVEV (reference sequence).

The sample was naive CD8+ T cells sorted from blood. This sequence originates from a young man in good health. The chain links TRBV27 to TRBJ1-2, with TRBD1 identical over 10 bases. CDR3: CASSRDRGFYGYTF. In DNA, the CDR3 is TGTGCCAGCAGCCGGGACAGGGGATTCTATGGCTACACCTTC.